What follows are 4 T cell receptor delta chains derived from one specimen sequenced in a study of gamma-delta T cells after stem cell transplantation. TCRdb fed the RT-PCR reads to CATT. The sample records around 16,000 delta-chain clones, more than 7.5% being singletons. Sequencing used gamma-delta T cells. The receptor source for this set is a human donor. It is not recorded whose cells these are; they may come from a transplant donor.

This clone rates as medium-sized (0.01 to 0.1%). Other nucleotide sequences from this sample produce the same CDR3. The CDR3 here is CALGEGVPIRGIREKNTDKLIF. The CDR3, as DNA: TGTGCTCTTGGGGAGGGGGTTCCTATTCGAGGGATACGCGAGAAAAACACCGATAAACTCATCTTT. The J gene is TRDJ1, the V gene TRDV1; 8 positions agree with TRDD3. Germline values: CDR1 TSWWSYY, CDR2 QGS. V gave up 3 bases and J gave up 0 bases; unmatched junction bases: 24. CDR3 length: 22 amino acids.

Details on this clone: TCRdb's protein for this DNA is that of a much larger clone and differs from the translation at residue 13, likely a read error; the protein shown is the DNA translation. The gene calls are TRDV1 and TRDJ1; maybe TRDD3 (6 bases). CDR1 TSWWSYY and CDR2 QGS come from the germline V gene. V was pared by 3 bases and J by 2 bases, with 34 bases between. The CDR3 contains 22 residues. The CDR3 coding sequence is TGTGCTCTTGGGGATCGTCTAGCGATGGGTTTTGGGAGATACGTGTGGACCGATAAACTCATCTTT. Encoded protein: CALGDRLAMGFGRYVWTDKLIF.

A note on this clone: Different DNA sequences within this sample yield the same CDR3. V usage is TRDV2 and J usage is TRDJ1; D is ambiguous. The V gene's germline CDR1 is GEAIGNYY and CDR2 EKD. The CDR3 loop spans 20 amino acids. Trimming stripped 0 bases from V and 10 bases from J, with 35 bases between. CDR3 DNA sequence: TGTGCCTGTGACACCGCTGAAGTCCTGGTGGCTCACCGAGGGGCGTATACACTCATCTTT. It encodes CACDTAEVLVAHRGAYTLIF.

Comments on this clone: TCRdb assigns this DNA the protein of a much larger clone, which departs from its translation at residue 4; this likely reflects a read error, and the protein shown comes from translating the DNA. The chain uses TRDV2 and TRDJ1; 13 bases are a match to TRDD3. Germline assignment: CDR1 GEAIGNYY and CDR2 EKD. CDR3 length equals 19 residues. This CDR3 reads CACHTVGNWGIRGIDKLIF. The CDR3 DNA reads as TGTGCCTGTCACACCGTGGGCAACTGGGGGATACGGGGCATCGATAAACTCATCTTT.